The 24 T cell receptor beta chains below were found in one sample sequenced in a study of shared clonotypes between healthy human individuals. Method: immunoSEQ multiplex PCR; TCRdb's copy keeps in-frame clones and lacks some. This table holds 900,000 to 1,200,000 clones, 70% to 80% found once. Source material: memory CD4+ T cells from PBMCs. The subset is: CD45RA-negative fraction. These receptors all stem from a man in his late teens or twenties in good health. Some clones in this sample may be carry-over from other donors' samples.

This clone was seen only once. CDR3: CASSLEGHAGNTIYF. CDR3 DNA: TGCGCCAGCAGCTTGGAGGGACATGCTGGAAACACCATATATTTT. J is TRBJ1-3 and V is TRBV5-1; TRBD1 is a possible D gene (6 bases). The CDR3 sequence is 15 residues long. Trimming shortened V by 0 bases and J by 2 bases, and 9 bases separated the two germline ends. Germline V lookup: CDR1 SGHRS, CDR2 YFSETQ.

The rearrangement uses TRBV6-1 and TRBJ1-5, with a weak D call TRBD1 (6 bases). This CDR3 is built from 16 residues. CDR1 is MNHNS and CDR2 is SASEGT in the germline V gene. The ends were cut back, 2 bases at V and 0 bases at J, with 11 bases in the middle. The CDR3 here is CASSERQVHSNQPQHF. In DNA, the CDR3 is TGTGCCAGCAGTGAAAGACAGGTTCATAGCAATCAGCCCCAGCATTTT.

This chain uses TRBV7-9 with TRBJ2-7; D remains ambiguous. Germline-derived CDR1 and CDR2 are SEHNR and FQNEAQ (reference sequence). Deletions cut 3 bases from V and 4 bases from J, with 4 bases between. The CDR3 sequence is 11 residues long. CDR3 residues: CASSFLYEQYF. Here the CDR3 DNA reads TGTGCCAGCAGCTTCCTTTACGAGCAGTACTTC.

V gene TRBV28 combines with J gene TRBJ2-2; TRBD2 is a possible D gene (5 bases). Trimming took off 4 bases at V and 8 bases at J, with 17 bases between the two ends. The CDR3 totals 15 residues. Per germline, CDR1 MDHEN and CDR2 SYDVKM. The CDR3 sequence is CASSSSQGSVGELFF. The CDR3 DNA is TGTGCCAGCAGTTCATCCCAAGGGAGCGTTGGGGAGCTGTTTTTT.

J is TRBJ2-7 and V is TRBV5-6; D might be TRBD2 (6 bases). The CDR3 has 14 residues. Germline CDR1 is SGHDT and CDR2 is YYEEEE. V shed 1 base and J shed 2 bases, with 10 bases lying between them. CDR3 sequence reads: CASSLWGDPYEQYF. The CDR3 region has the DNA TGTGCCAGCAGCTTGTGGGGGGATCCCTACGAGCAGTACTTC. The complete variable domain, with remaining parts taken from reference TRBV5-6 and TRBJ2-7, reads DAGVTQSPTHLIKTRGQQVTLRCSPKSGHDTVSWYQQALGQGPQFIFQYYEEEERQRGNFPDRFSGHQFPNYSSELNVNALLLGDSALYLCASSLWGDPYEQYFGPGTRLTVT.

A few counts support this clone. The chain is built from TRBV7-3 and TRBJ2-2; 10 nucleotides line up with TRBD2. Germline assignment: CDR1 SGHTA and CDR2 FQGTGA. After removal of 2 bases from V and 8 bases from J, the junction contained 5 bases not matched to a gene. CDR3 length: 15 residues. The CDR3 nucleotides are TGTGCCAGCAGCTTACTAGCGGGGGAGCAAGGGGAGCTGTTTTTT. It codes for CASSLLAGEQGELFF.

CDR3 region: CASSLFAEETQYF. The CDR3 DNA sequence: TGTGCCAGCAGTTTGTTTGCAGAAGAGACCCAGTACTTC. The V call is TRBV2, the J call TRBJ2-5; D gene ambiguous. Germline V CDR1 and CDR2: SNHLY, FYNNEI. The CDR3 has 13 amino acids. V lost 5 bases to trimming and J lost 3 bases, with 10 bases between them. The variable domain in full, completed from reference TRBV2 and TRBJ2-5, reads EPEVTQTPSHQVTQMGQEVILRCVPISNHLYFYWYRQILGQKVEFLVSFYNNEISEKSEIFDDQFSVERPDGSNFTLKIRSTKLEDSAMYFCASSLFAEETQYFGPGTRLLVL.

The CDR3 loop reads CASSYLQANQGETQYF. As DNA, the CDR3 is TGTGCCAGCAGTTACCTACAGGCGAACCAAGGAGAGACCCAGTACTTC. The chain is built from TRBV6-5 and TRBJ2-5; D possibly corresponds to TRBD1 (5 bases). Trimming removed 2 bases at V and 4 bases at J, with 17 bases between. The CDR3 contains 16 residues. The germline CDR1 and CDR2 sequences are MNHEY and SVGAGI.

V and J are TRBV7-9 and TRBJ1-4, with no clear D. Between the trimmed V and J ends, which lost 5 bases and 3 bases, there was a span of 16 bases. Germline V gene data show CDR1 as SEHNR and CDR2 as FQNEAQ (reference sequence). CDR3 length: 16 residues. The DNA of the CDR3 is TGTGCCAGCAGCCTTAATTCTGGAAGAGCTAATGAAAAACTGTTTTTT. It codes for CASSLNSGRANEKLFF.

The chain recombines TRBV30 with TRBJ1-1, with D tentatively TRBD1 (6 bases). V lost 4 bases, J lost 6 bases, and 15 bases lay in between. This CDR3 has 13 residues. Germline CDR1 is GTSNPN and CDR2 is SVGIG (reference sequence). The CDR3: CAWTSGAPPEAFF. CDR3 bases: TGTGCCTGGACCTCAGGGGCCCCCCCTGAAGCTTTCTTT.

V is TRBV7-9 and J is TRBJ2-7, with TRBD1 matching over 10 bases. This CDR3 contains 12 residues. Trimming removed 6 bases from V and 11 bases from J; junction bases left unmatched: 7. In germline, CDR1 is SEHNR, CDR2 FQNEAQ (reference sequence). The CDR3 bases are TGTGCCAGCAGTCCGACAGGGGGCGTGGAGTACTTC. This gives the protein CASSPTGGVEYF.

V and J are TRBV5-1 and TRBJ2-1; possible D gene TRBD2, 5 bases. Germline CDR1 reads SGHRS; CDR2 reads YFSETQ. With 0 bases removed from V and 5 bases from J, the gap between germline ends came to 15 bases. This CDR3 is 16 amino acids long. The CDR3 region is CASSLGATTINNEQFF. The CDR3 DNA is TGCGCCAGCAGCTTGGGAGCGACTACAATCAACAATGAGCAGTTCTTC.

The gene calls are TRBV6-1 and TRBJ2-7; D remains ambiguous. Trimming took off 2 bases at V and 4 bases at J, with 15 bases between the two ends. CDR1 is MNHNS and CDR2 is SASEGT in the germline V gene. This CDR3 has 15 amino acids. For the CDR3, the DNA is TGTGCCAGCAGTGAAAGTCCCCCAGGCCCATACGAGCAGTACTTC. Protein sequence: CASSESPPGPYEQYF.

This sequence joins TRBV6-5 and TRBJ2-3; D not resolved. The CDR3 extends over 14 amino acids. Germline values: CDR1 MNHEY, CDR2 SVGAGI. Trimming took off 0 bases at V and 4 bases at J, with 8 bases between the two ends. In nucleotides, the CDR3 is TGTGCCAGCAGTTACTCGTCTCGGTCAGATACGCAGTATTTT. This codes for CASSYSSRSDTQYF.

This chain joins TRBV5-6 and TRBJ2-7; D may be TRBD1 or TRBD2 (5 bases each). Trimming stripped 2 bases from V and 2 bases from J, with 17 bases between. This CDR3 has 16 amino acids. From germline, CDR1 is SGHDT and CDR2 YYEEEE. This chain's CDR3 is CASSLYSPGRTYEQYF. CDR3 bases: TGTGCCAGCAGCTTATATTCGCCAGGGAGAACCTACGAGCAGTACTTC.

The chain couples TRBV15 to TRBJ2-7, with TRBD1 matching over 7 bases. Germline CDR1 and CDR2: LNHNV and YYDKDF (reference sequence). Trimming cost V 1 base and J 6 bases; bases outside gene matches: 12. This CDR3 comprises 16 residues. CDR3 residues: CATSRGIKGAPGEQYF. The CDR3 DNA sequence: TGTGCCACCAGCAGAGGGATTAAGGGGGCGCCGGGCGAGCAGTACTTC.

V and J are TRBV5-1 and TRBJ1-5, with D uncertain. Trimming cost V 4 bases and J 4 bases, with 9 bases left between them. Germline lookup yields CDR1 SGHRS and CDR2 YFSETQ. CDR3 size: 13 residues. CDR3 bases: TGCGCCAGCAGCGCCGACGGTAATCAGCCCCAGCATTTT. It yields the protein CASSADGNQPQHF. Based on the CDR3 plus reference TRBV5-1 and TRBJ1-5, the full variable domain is KAGVTQTPRYLIKTRGQQVTLSCSPISGHRSVSWYQQTPGQGLQFLFEYFSETQRNKGNFPGRFSGRQFSNSRSEMNVSTLELGDSALYLCASSADGNQPQHFGDGTRLSIL.

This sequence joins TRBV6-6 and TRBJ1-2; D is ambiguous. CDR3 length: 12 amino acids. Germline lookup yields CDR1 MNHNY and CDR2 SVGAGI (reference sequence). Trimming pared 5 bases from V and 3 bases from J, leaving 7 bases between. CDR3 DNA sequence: TGTGCCAGCAGTACCACTGACTATGGCTACACCTTC. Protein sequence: CASSTTDYGYTF.

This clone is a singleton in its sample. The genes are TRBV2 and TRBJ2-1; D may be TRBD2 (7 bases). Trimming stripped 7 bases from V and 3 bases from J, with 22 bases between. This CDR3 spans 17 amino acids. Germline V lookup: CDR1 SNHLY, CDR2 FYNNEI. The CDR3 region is CASTGLPRGGVYNEQFF. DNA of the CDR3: TGTGCCAGCACGGGACTACCGAGGGGGGGCGTCTACAATGAGCAGTTCTTC.

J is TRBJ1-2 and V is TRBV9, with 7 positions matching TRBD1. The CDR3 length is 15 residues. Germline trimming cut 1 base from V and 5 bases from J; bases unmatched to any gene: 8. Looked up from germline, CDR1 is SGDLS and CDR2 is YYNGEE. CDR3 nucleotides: TGTGCCAGCAGCGTATTCGACAGGGAGGGATATGGCTACACCTTC. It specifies CASSVFDREGYGYTF.

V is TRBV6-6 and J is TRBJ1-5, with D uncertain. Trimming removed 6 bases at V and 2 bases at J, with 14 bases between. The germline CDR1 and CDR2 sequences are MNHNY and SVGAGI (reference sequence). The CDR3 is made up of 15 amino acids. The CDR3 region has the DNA TGTGCCAGCAGACACCCAGTGGAGGGCAATCAGCCCCAGCATTTT. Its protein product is CASRHPVEGNQPQHF.

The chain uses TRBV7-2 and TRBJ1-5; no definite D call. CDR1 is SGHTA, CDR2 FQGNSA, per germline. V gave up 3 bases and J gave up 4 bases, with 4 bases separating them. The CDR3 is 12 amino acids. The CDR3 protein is CASSLLNQPQHF. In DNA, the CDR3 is TGTGCCAGCAGCTTGTTAAATCAGCCCCAGCATTTT.

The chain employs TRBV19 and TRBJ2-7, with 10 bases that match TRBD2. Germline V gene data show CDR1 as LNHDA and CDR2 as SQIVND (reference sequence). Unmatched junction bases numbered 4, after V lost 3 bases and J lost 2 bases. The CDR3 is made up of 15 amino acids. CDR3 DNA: TGTGCCAGTAGTATTAGCGGGGGGTCTACCTACGAGCAGTACTTC. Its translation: CASSISGGSTYEQYF.

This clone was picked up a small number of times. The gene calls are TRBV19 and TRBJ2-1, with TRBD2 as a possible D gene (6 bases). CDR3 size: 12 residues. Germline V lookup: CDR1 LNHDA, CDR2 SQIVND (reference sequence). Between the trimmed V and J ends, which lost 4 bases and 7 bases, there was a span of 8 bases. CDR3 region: CASSTAGNEQFF. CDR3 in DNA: TGTGCCAGTAGTACGGCGGGGAATGAGCAGTTCTTC.